Below are 27 T cell receptor beta chains sequenced from a single sample in a study of blood T cell repertoires in COVID-19. Data came from immunoSEQ multiplex PCR; TCRdb stores just in-frame clones and leaves some out. The table includes approximately 250,000 clones, over 70% detected once. Sample: peripheral blood. The receptors were sampled from a human donor in a cohort sampled during active COVID-19.

CDR3 nucleotides: TGCGCCAGCAGCCAACGGACAGGGGCTAGTCAGCCCCAGCATTTT. Its translation: CASSQRTGASQPQHF. The chain is built from TRBV4-1 and TRBJ1-5, with 9 bases lining up with TRBD1. The CDR3 is 15 amino acids. In germline, CDR1 is MGHRA, CDR2 YSYEKL. Trimming removed 2 bases from V and 6 bases from J; junction bases left unmatched: 5.

The CDR3: CASSLDSSAYYGYTF. The CDR3 coding sequence is TGTGCCAGCTCACTGGACAGCTCCGCCTACTATGGCTACACCTTC. The rearrangement uses TRBV18 and TRBJ1-2; the D gene is possibly TRBD1 (6 bases). The CDR3 has 15 amino acids. The germline gives CDR1 KGHSH, CDR2 LQKENI. Trimming left V 4 bases short and J 3 bases short, with 15 bases between. The full variable domain, its missing parts supplied by reference TRBV18 and TRBJ1-2, is NAGVMQNPRHLVRRRGQEARLRCSPMKGHSHVYWYRQLPEEGLKFMVYLQKENIIDESGMPKERFSAEFPKEGPSILRIQQVVRGDSAAYFCASSLDSSAYYGYTFGSGTRLTVV.

The chain couples TRBV27 to TRBJ2-1, with 7 nucleotides matching TRBD1. From germline, CDR1 is MNHEY and CDR2 SMNVEV (reference sequence). This CDR3 has 16 amino acids. Losses at the gene ends were 4 bases for V and 0 bases for J; bases not matched to a gene: 6. This chain's CDR3 is CASSYITGASYNEQFF. The CDR3 DNA follows: TGTGCCAGCAGTTACATAACAGGGGCCTCCTACAATGAGCAGTTCTTC.

This sequence joins TRBV12-3 or TRBV12-4 and TRBJ2-1; D ambiguous. The CDR3 length is 11 residues. The germline V and J ends were trimmed by 5 bases and 4 bases, with 3 bases remaining between them. The CDR3 protein is CASSHYNEQFF. CDR3 DNA sequence: TGTGCCAGCAGTCATTACAATGAGCAGTTCTTC.

This clone turned up a few times. This sequence joins TRBV7-2 and TRBJ2-1; TRBD2 agrees at 12 bases. The germline CDR1 and CDR2 sequences are SGHTA and FQGNSA. CDR3 length: 16 amino acids. V gave up 5 bases and J gave up 4 bases; unmatched junction bases: 6. The CDR3 region is CASSLGLAGAYNEQFF. The CDR3 bases are TGTGCCAGCAGCCTGGGACTAGCGGGCGCTTACAATGAGCAGTTCTTC.

The CDR3 region is CASSLSGDRGGYTF. The CDR3 region has the DNA TGTGCCAGCAGCTTAAGCGGGGACAGGGGTGGCTACACCTTC. V usage is TRBV7-2 and J usage is TRBJ1-2, with TRBD1 matching over 10 bases. The CDR3 runs to 14 residues. Trimming removed 2 bases from V and 7 bases from J; junction bases left unmatched: 4. Germline-derived CDR1 and CDR2 are SGHTA and FQGNSA.

This clone has only a few counts. The chain couples TRBV4-1 to TRBJ2-5, with D tentatively TRBD1 (5 bases). Germline V gene data show CDR1 as MGHRA and CDR2 as YSYEKL. This CDR3 is built from 16 residues. V lost 2 bases, J lost 1 base, and 14 bases lay in between. In DNA, the CDR3 is TGCGCCAGCAGCCAATTCGATAAGGGGTCCCAAGAGACCCAGTACTTC. Its protein product is CASSQFDKGSQETQYF.

The CDR3, as DNA: TGTGCCAGCAGCCCTCTCGACAGGACAGGCTCCTACGAGCAGTACTTC. This codes for CASSPLDRTGSYEQYF. This chain links TRBV3-1 (or the pseudogene TRBV3-2) with TRBJ2-7, with TRBD1 matching 7 bases. The CDR3 sequence is 16 residues long. Trimming cost V 4 bases and J 0 bases; bases outside gene matches: 9. Per germline, CDR1 LGHDT and CDR2 YNNKEL (reference sequence).

This chain uses TRBV6-1 with TRBJ1-6, with TRBD1 as a possible D gene (5 bases). The CDR3 extends over 16 amino acids. CDR1 and CDR2 (germline): MNHNS, SASEGT. The V end was cut by 2 bases, the J end by 7 bases, with 15 bases between. CDR3 region: CASSERVIRGNSPLHF. CDR3 bases: TGTGCCAGCAGTGAAAGGGTAATTCGGGGGAATTCACCCCTCCACTTT.

This chain connects TRBV7-2 to TRBJ2-3; 8 bases match TRBD2. Germline assignment: CDR1 SGHTA and CDR2 FQGNSA. The CDR3 spans 12 residues. With 0 bases clipped from V and 14 bases from J, the junction kept 4 bases outside the gene matches. CDR3 protein: CASSLARGARYF. CDR3 nucleotide sequence: TGTGCCAGCAGCTTAGCGCGGGGGGCCCGGTATTTT.

This clone was detected once. The chain combines TRBV10-3 with TRBJ1-1; a possible D gene is TRBD1 (6 bases). Germline CDR1 and CDR2: ENHRY and SYGVKD. This CDR3 has 15 amino acids. Between the trimmed V and J ends, which lost 3 bases and 1 base, there was a span of 12 bases. CDR3 sequence reads: CAISDFGTKNTEAFF. The CDR3 region has the DNA TGTGCCATCAGTGACTTCGGGACAAAGAACACTGAAGCTTTCTTT.

This clone was detected once. The chain links TRBV9 to TRBJ2-1; perhaps TRBD1 as D (5 bases). The CDR3 loop spans 14 amino acids. Germline V gene data show CDR1 as SGDLS and CDR2 as YYNGEE. The V end was cut by 4 bases, the J end by 4 bases, with 12 bases between. CDR3 loop: CASSRDRRYNEQFF. CDR3 nucleotide sequence: TGTGCCAGCAGCCGAGACAGAAGATACAATGAGCAGTTCTTC.

The chain carries TRBV20-1 and TRBJ2-7; the match to TRBD2 covers 8 bases. V lost 3 bases to trimming and J lost 4 bases; unmatched junction nucleotides: 5. CDR3 length: 13 amino acids. Germline loops: CDR1 DFQATT, CDR2 SNEGSKA (reference sequence). This CDR3 reads CSASLAGKYEQYF. As DNA, the CDR3 is TGCAGTGCTAGTCTAGCGGGCAAATACGAGCAGTACTTC.

V is TRBV11-2 and J is TRBJ1-1, with no clear D. Trimming took 1 base from V and 5 from J, leaving 8 bases between them. CDR1 SGHAT and CDR2 FQNNGV come from the germline V gene. The CDR3 has 13 amino acids. CDR3 residues: CASSLGEFTEAFF. CDR3 DNA: TGTGCCAGCAGCTTAGGGGAGTTTACTGAAGCTTTCTTT.

J is TRBJ1-3 and V is TRBV9; the match to TRBD1 covers 12 bases. Unmatched junction bases numbered 8, after V lost 3 bases and J lost 4 bases. The CDR3 is 17 amino acids. CDR1 SGDLS and CDR2 YYNGEE come from the germline V gene. CDR3 sequence (DNA): TGTGCCAGCAGCGCCCGGGACAGGGGGCATTCCGGAAACACCATATATTTT. Translation gives CASSARDRGHSGNTIYF. Using reference TRBV9 and TRBJ1-3 for the parts outside the CDR3, the full variable domain is DSGVTQTPKHLITATGQRVTLRCSPRSGDLSVYWYQQSLDQGLQFLIQYYNGEERAKGNILERFSAQQFPDLHSELNLSSLELGDSALYFCASSARDRGHSGNTIYFGEGSWLTVV.

The chain couples TRBV6-6 to TRBJ1-6, with TRBD1 matching over 7 bases. With 3 bases clipped from V and 9 bases from J, the junction kept 8 bases outside the gene matches. The CDR3 runs 15 residues. Germline-derived CDR1 and CDR2 are MNHNY and SVGAGI (reference sequence). The CDR3 reads CASSYPTGSGSPLHF. CDR3 nucleotide sequence: TGTGCCAGCAGTTATCCGACAGGGTCGGGTTCACCCCTCCACTTT.

The table lists this clone with a few counts. The CDR3 reads CASSDAGTRVYEQYF. CDR3 coding DNA: TGTGCCAGCAGTGATGCCGGTACTAGAGTTTACGAGCAGTACTTC. V and J are TRBV27 and TRBJ2-7; D may be TRBD2 (5 bases). V was trimmed by 5 bases and J by 4 bases, leaving 18 bases between them. Germline V gene data show CDR1 as MNHEY and CDR2 as SMNVEV (reference sequence). CDR3 length equals 15 residues.

The V gene is TRBV12-3 or TRBV12-4, the J gene TRBJ2-3; weak D call: TRBD2 (5 bases). The CDR3 has 13 amino acids. With 7 bases removed from V and 8 bases from J, the gap between germline ends came to 16 bases. The chain's CDR3 is CASTVSEGATQYF. The CDR3 bases are TGTGCCAGCACGGTCTCCGAGGGCGCTACGCAGTATTTT.

The rearrangement uses TRBV12-3 or TRBV12-4 and TRBJ2-5, with 10 bases lining up with TRBD2. The length of the CDR3 is 12 residues. The V segment lost 3 bases and the J segment 14 bases; nucleotides outside the gene matches: 6. The CDR3 protein is CASSLAGTSAYF. CDR3 coding DNA: TGTGCCAGCAGTTTGGCCGGGACTAGCGCTTACTTC.

This clone occurred many times. The V and J genes are TRBV24-1 and TRBJ1-2; D possibly corresponds to TRBD1 (6 bases). Germline V lookup: CDR1 KGHDR, CDR2 SFDVKD. Trimming pared 2 bases from V and 2 bases from J, leaving 14 bases between. The length of the CDR3 is 16 residues. CDR3 nucleotides: TGTGCCACCAGTGATTCCCTGGGGGGGCAAAACTATGGCTACACCTTC. Amino acids: CATSDSLGGQNYGYTF.

The V gene is TRBV18, the J gene TRBJ2-2, with 9 positions matching TRBD1. This CDR3 is built from 18 residues. V shed 5 bases and J 0 bases; nucleotides not matched to a gene: 10. Germline V gene lookup returns CDR1 KGHSH and CDR2 LQKENI. In nucleotides, the CDR3 is TGTGCCAGCTCAAGGGACTCAAACAGGGGGCCGAACACCGGGGAGCTGTTTTTT. Translation: CASSRDSNRGPNTGELFF.

The chain employs TRBV5-7 and TRBJ1-5; 7 bases line up with TRBD1. TRBV5-7 is labeled an ORF, and its function is uncertain. The V and J ends lost 2 bases and 11 bases, in that order; junction bases with no gene match: 10. The length of the CDR3 is 14 residues. Here the CDR3 DNA reads TGTGCCAGCAGCTTACGGGACAGAAACCAGTCCCAGCATTTT. Amino acids: CASSLRDRNQSQHF.

The chain couples TRBV7-2 to TRBJ1-4; the D gene is possibly TRBD1 (5 bases). Germline assignment: CDR1 SGHTA and CDR2 FQGNSA. This CDR3 has 16 amino acids. V was cut by 7 bases and J by 2 bases, with 17 bases left in between. In nucleotides, the CDR3 is TGTGCCAGCACGTCAGGACCTAGGGGCACTAATGAAAAACTGTTTTTT. This codes for CASTSGPRGTNEKLFF.

The genes are TRBV9 and TRBJ1-2; possibly TRBD1 for D (6 bases). V dropped 3 bases and J dropped 7 bases, with 16 bases sitting between them. The CDR3 is made up of 14 amino acids. Looked up from germline, CDR1 is SGDLS and CDR2 is YYNGEE. The CDR3 reads CASSDQQGRSGYTF. The CDR3 DNA reads TGTGCCAGCAGCGACCAACAGGGCAGGAGTGGCTACACCTTC.

The chain carries TRBV5-6 and TRBJ2-1, with TRBD2 matching 7 bases. Trimming at V came to 4 bases and at J to 2 bases, leaving 9 bases not matched to a gene. The CDR3 consists of 16 residues. In germline, CDR1 is SGHDT, CDR2 YYEEEE. Written as DNA, the CDR3 is TGTGCCAGCAGCGAAACTACTAGCGTCCCCTACAATGAGCAGTTCTTC. Its protein is CASSETTSVPYNEQFF.

V gene TRBV11-3 combines with J gene TRBJ2-2; the D is unclear. CDR1 is SGHNT and CDR2 is YENEEA in the germline V gene. Trimming left V 4 bases short and J 9 bases short, with 15 bases between. This CDR3 is built from 14 residues. CDR3 sequence reads: CASSSAGPTRELFF. The CDR3 DNA is TGTGCCAGCAGCTCCGCTGGGCCAACGCGGGAGCTGTTTTTT.

This chain links TRBV5-6 with TRBJ2-1; possible D gene TRBD2, 6 bases. CDR3 length: 13 amino acids. V was clipped by 4 bases and J by 5 bases, with 10 bases between them. The germline gives CDR1 SGHDT, CDR2 YYEEEE. DNA of the CDR3: TGTGCCAGCAGCATGGGACTCAACAATGAGCAGTTCTTC. This sequence encodes CASSMGLNNEQFF.